These 30 T cell receptor beta chains were sequenced from one sample in a study of monozygotic twins with cystic fibrosis. Assay used: immunoSEQ multiplex PCR; TCRdb lists only in-frame clones, some missing. The sample comprises approximately 36,000 clones, 90% to 95% of which are singletons, and under 0.25% rests with the top ten. The sequencing input was blood. These receptors all stem from a boy younger than 10 with cystic fibrosis.

The chain is built from TRBV5-6 and TRBJ1-5; D gene unclear. With 4 bases removed from V and 0 bases from J, the gap between germline ends came to 11 bases. The germline V gene has CDR1 SGHDT and CDR2 YYEEEE. This CDR3 comprises 15 residues. The CDR3 here is CASSRRGLSNQPQHF. In DNA, the CDR3 is TGTGCCAGCAGCCGGCGCGGGCTTAGCAATCAGCCCCAGCATTTT. Together with reference TRBV5-6 and TRBJ1-5, the CDR3 gives the full variable domain: DAGVTQSPTHLIKTRGQQVTLRCSPKSGHDTVSWYQQALGQGPQFIFQYYEEEERQRGNFPDRFSGHQFPNYSSELNVNALLLGDSALYLCASSRRGLSNQPQHFGDGTRLSIL.

This chain connects TRBV20-1 to TRBJ2-1; the D gene is possibly TRBD1 (5 bases). In germline, CDR1 is DFQATT, CDR2 SNEGSKA (reference sequence). Trimming removed 3 bases at V and 8 bases at J, with 8 bases between. The CDR3 is 11 amino acids. CDR3 sequence (DNA): TGCAGTGCTAGTAGGGGCGATGAGCAGTTCTTC. Protein: CSASRGDEQFF.

J is TRBJ1-1 and V is TRBV6-5; D gene unclear. CDR3 length: 11 residues. CDR1 and CDR2 from the germline V gene are MNHEY and SVGAGI. V shed 7 bases and J shed 11 bases, with 14 bases lying between them. CDR3 region: CASTHHEMAFF. The CDR3 nucleotides are TGTGCCAGCACCCATCACGAAATGGCTTTCTTT.

Remarks on this clone: A junction boundary mismatches the germline segment, possibly from a read error. This chain uses TRBV20-1 with TRBJ2-3; no clear D. Per the germline V gene, CDR1 is DFQATT and CDR2 is SNEGSKA (reference sequence). The CDR3 covers 11 residues. This CDR3 reads CSASHGSASIF. CDR3 coding DNA: TGCAGTGCTAGTCACGGATCCGCTAGTATTTTT.

The rearrangement joins TRBV6-5 to TRBJ1-3; TRBD1 is a possible D gene (6 bases). V lost 4 bases, J lost 6 bases, and 10 bases lay in between. This CDR3 has 13 residues. The germline V gene encodes CDR1 MNHEY and CDR2 SVGAGI. CDR3 sequence (DNA): TGTGCCAGCAGTTGGCCGGGGGCAAACACCATATATTTT. Encoded protein: CASSWPGANTIYF.

This clone was observed a few times. The chain carries TRBV19 and TRBJ2-3; possible D gene TRBD2, 5 bases. The germline CDR1 and CDR2 sequences are LNHDA and SQIVND (reference sequence). The V end was cut by 1 base, the J end by 4 bases, with 15 bases between. CDR3 size: 16 residues. CDR3 loop: CASSIARRGGADTQYF. The CDR3 DNA sequence: TGTGCCAGTAGTATAGCCAGGCGAGGAGGAGCAGATACGCAGTATTTT.

This chain joins TRBV5-4 and TRBJ1-1; the D is unclear. The CDR3 has 13 amino acids. Between the trimmed V and J ends, which lost 3 bases and 6 bases, there was a span of 12 bases. Germline V gene lookup returns CDR1 SGHNT and CDR2 YYREEE (reference sequence). The CDR3 nucleotides are TGTGCCAGCAGCTCAAACCCATTCCCTGAAGCTTTCTTT. It is translated as CASSSNPFPEAFF.

The chain recombines TRBV9 with TRBJ2-1; 8 positions agree with TRBD2. CDR1 is SGDLS, CDR2 YYNGEE, per germline. The trim removed 6 bases at V and 6 bases at J, leaving 8 bases unmatched. This CDR3 contains 14 residues. The CDR3 here is CASNPPGGGNEQFF. Written as DNA, the CDR3 is TGTGCCAGCAACCCTCCGGGGGGGGGCAATGAGCAGTTCTTC.

The CDR3 region has the DNA TGTGCCAGCAGTTTATCCGGGACAGGGGGCCTTGAGCAGTTCTTC. It encodes CASSLSGTGGLEQFF. This rearrangement joins TRBV9 to TRBJ2-1; TRBD1 aligns across 12 bases. After removal of 5 bases from V and 9 bases from J, the junction contained 9 bases not matched to a gene. Per the germline V gene, CDR1 is SGDLS and CDR2 is YYNGEE. There are 15 residues in the CDR3.

V and J are TRBV5-1 and TRBJ2-1, with 10 bases identical to TRBD2. The CDR3 is made up of 18 amino acids. CDR1 and CDR2 from the germline V gene are SGHRS and YFSETQ. The V gene end was trimmed by 3 bases and the J gene end by 0 bases; junction bases not matched to a gene: 9. The CDR3 DNA reads TGCGCCAGCAGCTGGGGGTGGACTAGCGGAAGCTCCTACAATGAGCAGTTCTTC. Its translation: CASSWGWTSGSSYNEQFF.

The J gene is TRBJ1-5, the V gene TRBV7-6; no reliable D call. V was shortened by 2 bases and J by 4 bases, with 6 bases between the two germline ends. The V gene's germline CDR1 is SGHVS and CDR2 FNYEAQ. The CDR3 consists of 13 residues. Written as DNA, the CDR3 is TGTGCCAGCAGCTTAACTTCAAATCAGCCCCAGCATTTT. Its translation is CASSLTSNQPQHF.

This clone was recorded only once. The chain joins TRBV5-5 to TRBJ2-5, with 11 bases identical to TRBD1. CDR3 length: 17 residues. Germline assignment: CDR1 SGHKS and CDR2 YYEKEE (reference sequence). The J segment lost 5 bases and the V segment lost 5 bases, leaving 14 bases of the junction unmatched. The CDR3 protein is CASSSLTGTGGRETQYF. The CDR3 bases are TGTGCCAGCAGTTCCCTGACAGGGACAGGGGGGCGGGAGACCCAGTACTTC.

The chain links TRBV2 to TRBJ1-1, with unresolved D. V lost 0 bases, J lost 13 bases, and 15 bases lay in between. This CDR3 is 13 amino acids long. Germline V CDR1 and CDR2: SNHLY, FYNNEI. For the CDR3, the DNA is TGTGCCAGCAGTGAAGCGCAGGCAAAACGGGGTTTCTTT. Translating gives CASSEAQAKRGFF.

The gene calls are TRBV7-9 and TRBJ1-3, with D possibly being TRBD1 (5 bases). The length of the CDR3 is 13 residues. Trimming left V 7 bases short and J 4 bases short, with 11 bases between. Germline values: CDR1 SEHNR, CDR2 FQNEAQ (reference sequence). This CDR3 reads CASIGTSGNTIYF. In DNA, the CDR3 is TGTGCCAGCATCGGGACGTCGGGAAACACCATATATTTT. The variable domain in full, completed from reference TRBV7-9 and TRBJ1-3, reads DTGVSQNPRHKITKRGQNVTFRCDPISEHNRLYWYRQTLGQGPEFLTYFQNEAQLEKSRLLSDRFSAERPKGSFSTLEIQRTEQGDSAMYLCASIGTSGNTIYFGEGSWLTVV.

The CDR3 DNA reads as TGCAGCGCCCGGGGTGGGGGGAGCTACACCTTC. It translates to CSARGGGSYTF. The chain employs TRBV29-1 and TRBJ1-2; possible D gene TRBD1, 5 bases. CDR1 and CDR2 (germline): SQVTM, ANQGSEA. The CDR3 has 11 amino acids. Trimming left V 7 bases short and J 9 bases short, with 15 bases between.

The chain links TRBV5-5 to TRBJ1-4, with 7 bases aligning to TRBD1. J gave up 5 bases and V 3 bases, and 4 bases lay outside the gene matches. The CDR3 has 14 amino acids. Germline CDR1 reads SGHKS; CDR2 reads YYEKEE (reference sequence). CDR3 DNA sequence: TGTGCCAGCAGCTCGGACAGGCTGAATGAAAAACTGTTTTTT. Protein product: CASSSDRLNEKLFF.

The gene calls are TRBV7-8 and TRBJ1-1; D is ambiguous. V lost 4 bases and J 6 bases, leaving 6 bases between the germline ends. There are 11 residues in the CDR3. From germline, CDR1 is SGHVS and CDR2 FQNEAQ. For the CDR3, the DNA is TGTGCCAGCAGCTCCGGGGCTGAAGCTTTCTTT. Residues: CASSSGAEAFF. Based on the CDR3 plus reference TRBV7-8 and TRBJ1-1, the full variable domain is GAGVSQSPRYKVAKRGQDVALRCDPISGHVSLFWYQQALGQGPEFLTYFQNEAQLDKSGLPSDRFFAERPEGSVSTLKIQRTQQEDSAVYLCASSSGAEAFFGQGTRLTVV.

V is TRBV19 and J is TRBJ2-1, with 14 nucleotides matching TRBD2. V trimming: 6 bases; J trimming: 0 bases; junction bases outside the gene matches: 4. CDR3 length: 17 amino acids. Germline CDR1 is LNHDA and CDR2 is SQIVND (reference sequence). The chain's CDR3 is CASSWTSGGHSYNEQFF. CDR3 nucleotide sequence: TGTGCCAGTAGCTGGACTAGCGGGGGGCACTCCTACAATGAGCAGTTCTTC.

The chain employs TRBV19 and TRBJ2-3; weak D call: TRBD2 (5 bases). CDR1 is LNHDA, CDR2 SQIVND, per germline (reference sequence). The V and J ends lost 1 base and 2 bases respectively, with 7 bases between them. The CDR3 is made up of 14 amino acids. The CDR3 DNA is TGTGCCAGTAGTATAGGGGAGTCCACAGATACGCAGTATTTT. Its translation is CASSIGESTDTQYF.

The chain is built from TRBV25-1 and TRBJ2-7, with D possibly TRBD1 on 5 matching bases. This CDR3 is 13 amino acids long. CDR1 is MGHDK, CDR2 SYGVNS, per germline. V was cut by 3 bases and J by 2 bases, with 8 bases left in between. CDR3 nucleotides: TGTGCCAGCAGTGAGGGGCAGCCCTACGAGCAGTACTTC. Residues: CASSEGQPYEQYF.

V and J are TRBV5-1 and TRBJ1-1, with 7 bases fitting TRBD1. Germline V gives CDR1 SGHRS, CDR2 YFSETQ. CDR3 length: 14 residues. With V trimmed by 4 bases and J by 2 bases, 5 bases remained unmatched. CDR3 nucleotides: TGCGCCAGCAGCCGGCGAGGGGGCAACACTGAAGCTTTCTTT. Translated: CASSRRGGNTEAFF.

The chain couples TRBV5-6 to TRBJ1-2; 11 nucleotides match TRBD1. The V segment lost 6 bases and the J segment 4 bases; nucleotides outside the gene matches: 8. The CDR3 consists of 15 residues. CDR1 and CDR2 from the germline V gene are SGHDT and YYEEEE. Here the CDR3 DNA reads TGTGCCAGCAACGAGCGGGACAGGGGGACCTATGGCTACACCTTC. The encoded protein is CASNERDRGTYGYTF.

The chain recombines TRBV9 with TRBJ1-2; perhaps TRBD1 as D (5 bases). CDR3 size: 13 residues. V gave up 0 bases and J gave up 7 bases, with 10 bases separating them. CDR1 and CDR2 (germline): SGDLS, YYNGEE. In nucleotides, the CDR3 is TGTGCCAGCAGCGTAGTGGGCAGGGTTGGCTACACCTTC. Encoded protein: CASSVVGRVGYTF.

The chain uses TRBV19 and TRBJ1-4, with a tentative D call TRBD1 (5 bases). This CDR3 spans 17 amino acids. The germline gives CDR1 LNHDA, CDR2 SQIVND (reference sequence). V lost 4 bases, J lost 0 bases, and 15 bases lay in between. CDR3 sequence (DNA): TGTGCCAGTAGTAGCTTTCAGGGCTCGGCAACTAATGAAAAACTGTTTTTT. It is translated as CASSSFQGSATNEKLFF.

CDR3 nucleotide sequence: TGTGCCAGCCGAAGAGGGGTGGACACTGAAGCTTTCTTT. Protein product: CASRRGVDTEAFF. This rearrangement joins TRBV5-4 to TRBJ1-1; D may be TRBD1 (5 bases). The CDR3 totals 13 residues. V was trimmed by 7 bases and J by 3 bases, leaving 13 bases between them. Germline V lookup: CDR1 SGHNT, CDR2 YYREEE (reference sequence).

CDR3 nucleotides: TGCAGCGTTGAACCGGGAGCCCAAGAGACCCAGTACTTC. Amino acid sequence: CSVEPGAQETQYF. J is TRBJ2-5 and V is TRBV29-1, with D possibly matching TRBD2 (6 bases). Trimming removed 2 bases from V and 1 base from J, with 8 bases in between. CDR3 length equals 13 residues. Germline V lookup: CDR1 SQVTM, CDR2 ANQGSEA. The full variable domain, rest sourced from reference TRBV29-1 and TRBJ2-5, is SAVISQKPSRDICQRGTSLTIQCQVDSQVTMMFWYRQQPGQSLTLIATANQGSEATYESGFVIDKFPISRPNLTFSTLTVSNMSPEDSSIYLCSVEPGAQETQYFGPGTRLLVL.

The CDR3 DNA follows: TGCGCCAGCAGCCAAGAAGAAGGATGGGGCTCTGGAAACACCATATATTTT. As protein: CASSQEEGWGSGNTIYF. The chain carries TRBV4-1 and TRBJ1-3; D unclear. Germline lookup yields CDR1 MGHRA and CDR2 YSYEKL. The CDR3 spans 17 residues. Trimming took off 0 bases at V and 0 bases at J, with 12 bases between the two ends.

This clone appeared a single time. V and J are TRBV15 and TRBJ2-1, with 7 bases lining up with TRBD2. V gave up 2 bases and J gave up 5 bases; unmatched junction bases: 12. The CDR3 is 17 amino acids. CDR1 LNHNV and CDR2 YYDKDF come from the germline V gene (reference sequence). DNA of the CDR3: TGTGCCACCAGCAGATCTACTTCTAGCGGCAGAAACAATGAGCAGTTCTTC. Translating gives CATSRSTSSGRNNEQFF. The full variable domain, rest sourced from reference TRBV15 and TRBJ2-1, is DAMVIQNPRYQVTQFGKPVTLSCSQTLNHNVMYWYQQKSSQAPKLLFHYYDKDFNNEADTPDNFQSRRPNTSFCFLDIRSPGLGDTAMYLCATSRSTSSGRNNEQFFGPGTRLTVL.

V gene TRBV7-9 combines with J gene TRBJ2-5; TRBD2 agrees at 13 bases. V gave up 2 bases and J gave up 5 bases; unmatched junction bases: 5. The CDR3 totals 16 residues. Per germline, CDR1 SEHNR and CDR2 FQNEAQ (reference sequence). CDR3 sequence (DNA): TGTGCCAGCAGCTTAACCGGGACTAGCGGGGAGGAGACCCAGTACTTC. Translation gives CASSLTGTSGEETQYF.

The genes are TRBV6-1 and TRBJ2-1; D is possibly TRBD2 (6 bases). Trimming shortened V by 2 bases and J by 7 bases, and 12 bases separated the two germline ends. Germline V gives CDR1 MNHNS, CDR2 SASEGT. CDR3 length: 14 amino acids. The CDR3 sequence is CASSEISGGNEQFF. The CDR3 DNA sequence: TGTGCCAGCAGTGAAATCTCTGGGGGGAATGAGCAGTTCTTC.